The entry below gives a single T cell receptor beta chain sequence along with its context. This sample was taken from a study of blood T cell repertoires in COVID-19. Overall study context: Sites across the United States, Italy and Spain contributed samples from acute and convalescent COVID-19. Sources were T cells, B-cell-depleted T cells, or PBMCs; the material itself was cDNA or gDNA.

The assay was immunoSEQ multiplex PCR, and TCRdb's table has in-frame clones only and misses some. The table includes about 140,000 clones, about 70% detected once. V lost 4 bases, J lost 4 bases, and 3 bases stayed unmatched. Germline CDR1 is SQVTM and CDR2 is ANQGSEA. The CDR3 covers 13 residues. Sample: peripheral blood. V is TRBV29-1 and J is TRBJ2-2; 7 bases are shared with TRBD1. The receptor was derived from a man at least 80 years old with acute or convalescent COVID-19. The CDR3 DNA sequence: TGCAGCGTTGGTTCAGGGGGCACCGGGGAGCTGTTTTTT. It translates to CSVGSGGTGELFF.